The T cell receptor (beta chain) under discussion was sequenced for a study of cytomegalovirus exposure and HLA in healthy donors. Study findings and constraints: Productive status was seen about 87% or about 30% of the time for most TCR beta V segments in an earlier analysis. Further analysis was carried out later, and it showed several of the most significant clusters appearing linked to common viral pathogens.

This clone was counted between two and nine times. Its antigen is unidentified. The PCR ran on 60 Vbeta and 13 Jbeta primers. Generated by immunoSEQ multiplex PCR, the TCRdb table keeps only in-frame clones and is missing some. Counted here are around 150,000 clones, about 80% occurring once; the ten biggest clones make up about 4.7%. V shed 0 bases and J 1 base; nucleotides not matched to a gene: 2. CDR1 and CDR2 (germline): SGHDT, YYEEEE. The CDR3 is 15 amino acids. Likely unrecorded immune exposures existed in these nominally healthy donors. Sequencing input: PBMCs. The source of this sequence is a man aged 25-45 years in good health and CMV-seronegative. This chain connects TRBV5-6 to TRBJ1-1, with TRBD1 identical over 8 bases. The CDR3 region has the DNA TGTGCCAGCAGCTTGGGGGGGACAGGGAACACTGAAGCTTTCTTT. It yields the protein CASSLGGTGNTEAFF.